This T cell receptor (beta chain) came from a study of blood T cell repertoires in COVID-19. Across the study: Some COVID-19 samples were acute and others convalescent; all came from the United States, Italy and Spain. Sample material is recorded as cDNA or gDNA derived from T cells, B-cell-depleted T cells, or PBMCs.

Source study methods: Amplification of reference gene primers was used by the study to estimate nucleated cell counts. Libraries were prepared by immunoSEQ multiplex PCR; TCRdb keeps only in-frame clonotypes and omits some of them. V, J and clone size were drawn from that table, and D and trimming were deduced from the DNA. This table has about 180,000 clones, about 80% appearing once. The CDR3 has 13 amino acids. V gave up 6 bases and J gave up 4 bases, with 10 bases separating them. The V gene's germline CDR1 is ENHRY and CDR2 SYGVKD. Sequencing was performed on peripheral blood. This sequence originates from an older woman with acute or convalescent COVID-19. The chain is built from TRBV10-3 and TRBJ1-5, with TRBD1 as a possible D gene (6 bases). CDR3 nucleotides: TGTGCCATCAGGGTGGACAGAAATCAGCCCCAGCATTTT. This codes for CAIRVDRNQPQHF.